This passage covers 13 T cell receptor beta chains from one sample sequenced in a study of T cells after yellow fever vaccination. TCRdb used MiXCR to reprocess the 5' RACE reads, holding one entry per CDR3 protein. The data show some 300,000 distinct CDR3 sequences, 7.5% to 9.5% seen once. This sample comprised CD4+ T cells sorted from PBMCs, obtained 5 days after the yellow fever booster vaccination. The receptors come from a man younger than 35 who received the YFV17D yellow fever vaccine.

CDR3 region: CATSDLVEQFF. In nucleotides, the CDR3 is TGTGCCACCAGTGATTTAGTTGAGCAGTTCTTC. V is TRBV24-1 and J is TRBJ2-1; D gene ambiguous. CDR1 is KGHDR, CDR2 SFDVKD, per germline. Trimming shortened V by 1 base and J by 9 bases, and 3 bases separated the two germline ends. The CDR3 is 11 amino acids.

This chain links TRBV5-5 with TRBJ2-3; either TRBD1 or TRBD2 may supply D (5 bases each). V was cut by 9 bases and J by 4 bases, with 21 bases left in between. The CDR3 covers 15 residues. Per germline, CDR1 SGHKS and CDR2 YYEKEE (reference sequence). The chain's CDR3 is CAIGPLGAGADTQYF. In nucleotides, the CDR3 is TGTGCCATCGGACCCCTCGGGGCAGGAGCAGATACGCAGTATTTT.

This clonotype turned up a few times. The V gene is TRBV20-1, the J gene TRBJ2-1; a possible D gene is TRBD1 (6 bases). The CDR3 has 14 residues. Germline CDR1 reads DFQATT; CDR2 reads SNEGSKA (reference sequence). Trimming cost V 1 base and J 4 bases, with 11 bases left between them. CDR3 protein: CSARAGAGYNEQFF. The CDR3 DNA sequence: TGCAGTGCTAGAGCAGGGGCTGGTTACAATGAGCAGTTCTTC.

The sample holds many counts of this clonotype. One end of the junction is discordant with germline, which a read error may explain. The chain carries TRBV20-1 and TRBJ1-1; no reliable D call. Germline V gene data show CDR1 as DFQATT and CDR2 as SNEGSKA (reference sequence). The length of the CDR3 is 12 residues. CDR3 nucleotides: TGCAGTGCTAGGCCCGGGAACAATGAAGCTTTCTTT. Translation gives CSARPGNNEAFF.

In this sample, this clonotype turned up many times. V gene TRBV4-1 combines with J gene TRBJ2-3; 13 bases line up with TRBD2. V gave up 5 bases and J gave up 6 bases; unmatched junction bases: 17. The length of the CDR3 is 19 residues. Germline V lookup: CDR1 MGHRA, CDR2 YSYEKL. The CDR3 here is CASSYQGSKGLAGMDTQYF. The DNA of the CDR3 is TGCGCCAGCAGCTACCAAGGATCAAAGGGACTAGCGGGGATGGATACGCAGTATTTT.

The chain uses TRBV12-3 or TRBV12-4 and TRBJ2-5; TRBD2 matches at 13 bases. The CDR3 length is 17 residues. V gave up 3 bases and J gave up 2 bases; unmatched junction bases: 6. This CDR3 is CASSLWTSGGDQETQYF. DNA of the CDR3: TGTGCCAGCAGTTTGTGGACTAGCGGGGGAGATCAAGAGACCCAGTACTTC.

This clonotype turned up a few times. The genes are TRBV12-3 or TRBV12-4 and TRBJ1-1; D is perhaps TRBD1 (5 bases). With 7 bases removed from V and 1 base from J, the gap between germline ends came to 10 bases. The CDR3 is 13 amino acids. The CDR3 DNA sequence: TGTGCCAGCAAAGGGACGCCGAACACTGAAGCTTTCTTT. Its protein product is CASKGTPNTEAFF.

This sequence joins TRBV5-1 and TRBJ1-5; 9 nucleotides agree with TRBD1. The V gene end was trimmed by 4 bases and the J gene end by 5 bases; junction bases not matched to a gene: 10. Germline V gene sequence: CDR1 SGHRS, CDR2 YFSETQ. CDR3 size: 16 residues. CDR3 loop: CASSEWGQGGDQPQHF. As DNA, the CDR3 is TGCGCCAGCAGCGAGTGGGGACAGGGAGGAGATCAGCCCCAGCATTTT.

The genes are TRBV7-2 and TRBJ2-1; D tentatively reads TRBD1 or TRBD2 (5 bases each). This CDR3 is built from 16 residues. CDR1 is SGHTA and CDR2 is FQGNSA in the germline V gene. V was trimmed by 0 bases and J by 8 bases, leaving 17 bases between them. The CDR3 nucleotides read TGTGCCAGCAGCTTAGCGGGGCGGCTTACGCGGGATGAGCAGTTCTTC. This gives the protein CASSLAGRLTRDEQFF.

Only a few counts were recorded for this clonotype. This chain joins TRBV20-1 and TRBJ2-5, with a possible D match to TRBD2 (6 bases). Germline V gene lookup returns CDR1 DFQATT and CDR2 SNEGSKA (reference sequence). This CDR3 region has 14 residues. V dropped 8 bases and J dropped 1 base, with 17 bases sitting between them. CDR3 bases: TGCAGTCTTTATCCGACTAGGGGCCAAGAGACCCAGTACTTC. Translating gives CSLYPTRGQETQYF.

V usage is TRBV5-6 and J usage is TRBJ2-2; D gene unclear. This CDR3 region has 16 residues. Trimming removed 2 bases from V and 0 bases from J, with 11 bases in between. CDR1 and CDR2 from the germline V gene are SGHDT and YYEEEE. The CDR3 DNA reads TGTGCCAGCAGCTTCTTTGTTTTGGCGAACACCGGGGAGCTGTTTTTT. Protein product: CASSFFVLANTGELFF.

The sample holds many counts of this clonotype. V and J are TRBV7-9 and TRBJ1-5; a weak D match, TRBD1 (6 bases). V was pared by 5 bases and J by 3 bases, with 11 bases between. Germline V gene lookup returns CDR1 SEHNR and CDR2 FQNEAQ (reference sequence). This CDR3 has 14 amino acids. CDR3 region: CASSLTGNNQPQHF. Written as DNA, the CDR3 is TGTGCCAGCAGCCTTACAGGGAACAATCAGCCCCAGCATTTT.

This rearrangement joins TRBV6-5 to TRBJ2-3; D not resolved. V lost 7 bases and J lost 1, with 15 bases in between. The germline gives CDR1 MNHEY, CDR2 SVGAGI. This CDR3 spans 15 amino acids. The CDR3 loop is CASTSPYGGTDTQYF. The CDR3 DNA is TGTGCCAGCACCTCCCCTTATGGGGGCACAGATACGCAGTATTTT.